This entry features one T cell receptor beta chain sequence. Antigen specificity is unknown. The sample belongs to a study of cytomegalovirus exposure and HLA in healthy donors. The CDR3 runs to 14 residues. V lost 7 bases to trimming and J lost 4 bases; unmatched junction nucleotides: 8. Germline lookup yields CDR1 SEHNR and CDR2 FQNEAQ (reference sequence). Study-wide findings and caveats: In vitro experiments confirmed that a few CMV-associated chains were specific for CMV antigens.

In the PCR, 60 Vbeta and 13 Jbeta primers were used. Clones were sequenced by immunoSEQ multiplex PCR, and TCRdb holds only the in-frame ones, with some missing. The profile shows some 140,000 clones, 65% to 70% of them singletons. The sample was PBMCs. The rearrangement uses TRBV7-9 and TRBJ2-7, with 9 positions matching TRBD2. This clonotype originated in a human donor in good health. Here the CDR3 DNA reads TGTGCCAGCACCAAGGCCGGACTAGCGTACGAGCAGTACTTC. Translation gives CASTKAGLAYEQYF.